The 32 T cell receptor beta chains below were found in one sample sequenced in a study of shared clonotypes between healthy human individuals. TCRdb's table, derived via immunoSEQ multiplex PCR, lists solely in-frame clones and lacks some. The sample consists of more than 2 million clones, 90% to 97% of them appearing once. The specimen was naive CD4+ T cells sorted from blood. Subset reported: CD45RA+ positively selected. These TCRs come from a man between 18 and 29 years old in good health.

The chain uses TRBV6-1 and TRBJ2-7; possible D gene TRBD1, 5 bases. V was shortened by 6 bases and J by 0 bases, with 15 bases between the two germline ends. Germline V gives CDR1 MNHNS, CDR2 SASEGT. The CDR3 has 15 residues. CDR3 sequence reads: CASSDTGRFSYEQYF. CDR3 coding DNA: TGTGCCAGCAGCGATACAGGACGCTTCTCCTACGAGCAGTACTTC.

The gene calls are TRBV21-1 and TRBJ1-3; the tabulated D call, TRBD1, remains unverified against the DNA. TRBV21-1 is a documented pseudogene. The CDR3 is 20 amino acids. The CDR3 DNA follows: TGTGCCAGCAGCAATGGGTGGCAGGGGTCCGAAACTAGCTCTGGAAACACCATATATTTT. Its protein product is CASSNGWQGSETSSGNTIYF.

The rearrangement links TRBV5-4 to TRBJ2-2; 11 positions agree with TRBD2. This CDR3 comprises 15 residues. The V segment lost 5 bases and the J segment 6 bases; nucleotides outside the gene matches: 6. CDR1 and CDR2 (germline): SGHNT, YYREEE (reference sequence). The CDR3 is CASRLAGARAGELFF. In DNA form, the CDR3 reads TGTGCCAGCAGACTAGCGGGAGCCAGGGCCGGGGAGCTGTTTTTT.

This clone has only one observation. The V call is TRBV2, the J call TRBJ1-6; D remains ambiguous. Trimming removed 10 bases from V and 7 bases from J, with 14 bases in between. From germline, CDR1 is SNHLY and CDR2 FYNNEI. This CDR3 has 13 residues. CDR3 loop: CATSGTPNSPLHF. The CDR3 DNA reads as TGTGCCACGTCCGGTACGCCGAATTCACCCCTCCACTTT.

The chain combines TRBV2 with TRBJ2-5, with 7 bases fitting TRBD2. This CDR3 is 15 amino acids long. Germline V gene sequence: CDR1 SNHLY, CDR2 FYNNEI. The V and J ends lost 3 bases and 4 bases, in that order; junction bases with no gene match: 8. The DNA for the CDR3 is TGTGCCAGCAGTGACGGCGCGGGGGTGGTAGAGACCCAGTACTTC. This codes for CASSDGAGVVETQYF.

A remark on this clone: Different DNA sequences within this sample yield the same CDR3. This chain uses TRBV10-3 with TRBJ1-1; maybe TRBD1 (6 bases). CDR1 and CDR2 (germline): ENHRY, SYGVKD. This CDR3 comprises 13 residues. The V end lost 3 bases, the J end lost 4 bases, and 9 bases lay between the germline ends. CDR3 in DNA: TGTGCCATCAGTGAAGGGGGGGGCACTGAAGCTTTCTTT. It is translated as CAISEGGGTEAFF.

Worth noting for this clone: Other nucleotide sequences in the sample specify the same CDR3. This chain joins TRBV11-2 and TRBJ2-1; 10 positions match TRBD2. The CDR3 extends over 15 amino acids. Germline V gives CDR1 SGHAT, CDR2 FQNNGV. V was clipped by 7 bases and J by 0 bases; unmatched bases: 3. The CDR3 DNA follows: TGTGCCAGCACCCCTAGCGGGAGCTCCTACAATGAGCAGTTCTTC. Protein: CASTPSGSSYNEQFF.

On this clone itself: A read error may produce the germline difference seen at one junction end. The genes are TRBV7-7 and TRBJ2-1; no definite D call. The germline CDR1 and CDR2 sequences are SSHAT and FNYEAQ (reference sequence). The CDR3 has 12 amino acids. For the CDR3, the DNA is TGTGCTAGCAGCCCTTCCGGGAATGAGCAGTTCTTC. The encoded protein is CASSPSGNEQFF.

This chain uses TRBV7-9 with TRBJ1-2; 9 positions match TRBD1. CDR3 length: 16 residues. Germline CDR1 and CDR2: SEHNR and FQNEAQ (reference sequence). The V and J ends lost 4 bases and 5 bases, in that order; junction bases with no gene match: 11. CDR3 region: CASSSLGQGPFYGYTF. The CDR3 DNA reads as TGTGCCAGCAGCTCCCTAGGACAGGGGCCTTTTTATGGCTACACCTTC.

The V and J genes are TRBV6-5 and TRBJ1-2; D gene uncertain. V was trimmed by 8 bases and J by 6 bases, leaving 16 bases between them. Germline CDR1 and CDR2: MNHEY and SVGAGI. The length of the CDR3 is 13 residues. The CDR3 loop reads CASGRGPLNGYTF. The CDR3 DNA is TGTGCCAGCGGTAGAGGTCCCTTAAATGGCTACACCTTC.

The chain carries TRBV11-3 and TRBJ2-5; maybe TRBD2 (6 bases). Between the trimmed V and J ends, which lost 5 bases and 5 bases, there was a span of 15 bases. The CDR3 totals 14 residues. Per germline, CDR1 SGHNT and CDR2 YENEEA. CDR3 sequence reads: CASSAGPPRETQYF. Written as DNA, the CDR3 is TGTGCCAGCAGCGCGGGACCCCCGCGGGAGACCCAGTACTTC. The full variable domain, with the rest looked up from reference TRBV11-3 and TRBJ2-5, is EAGVVQSPRYKIIEKKQPVAFWCNPISGHNTLYWYLQNLGQGPELLIRYENEEAVDDSQLPKDRFSAERLKGVDSTLKIQPAELGDSAVYLCASSAGPPRETQYFGPGTRLLVL.

The V gene is TRBV10-1, the J gene TRBJ1-6, with D unresolved. Trimming shortened V by 10 bases and J by 1 base, and 17 bases separated the two germline ends. Looked up from germline, CDR1 is WNHNN and CDR2 is SYGVQD (reference sequence). There are 16 residues in the CDR3. CDR3 sequence: CAIPRPEGSYNSPLHF. The CDR3 nucleotides read TGCGCCATCCCCCGTCCGGAGGGATCCTATAATTCACCCCTCCACTTT.

Turning to this clone: Other DNA sequences within the sample encode an identical CDR3. The chain's CDR3 is CASSLPGQGAYEQYF. DNA of the CDR3: TGTGCCAGCAGTTTACCGGGACAGGGGGCCTACGAGCAGTACTTC. J is TRBJ2-7 and V is TRBV28; TRBD1 agrees at 11 bases. Trimming took 2 bases from V and 2 from J; bases not matched to a gene: 2. This CDR3 is built from 15 residues. Germline lookup yields CDR1 MDHEN and CDR2 SYDVKM. Full variable domain (missing parts from reference TRBV28 and TRBJ2-7): DVKVTQSSRYLVKRTGEKVFLECVQDMDHENMFWYRQDPGLGLRLIYFSYDVKMKEKGDIPEGYSVSREKKERFSLILESASTNQTSMYLCASSLPGQGAYEQYFGPGTRLTVT.

On this clone: The same CDR3 can be traced to other DNA sequences in this sample. The genes are TRBV28 and TRBJ1-2, with unresolved D. The CDR3 length is 12 residues. V was cut by 4 bases and J by 4 bases, with 7 bases left in between. Germline-derived CDR1 and CDR2 are MDHEN and SYDVKM. The CDR3 DNA follows: TGTGCCAGCAGTTGGGTGGGCTATGGCTACACCTTC. Amino acid sequence: CASSWVGYGYTF.

The J gene is TRBJ2-5, the V gene TRBV6-5, with a weak D call TRBD1 (6 bases). The CDR3 totals 15 residues. Germline V gene sequence: CDR1 MNHEY, CDR2 SVGAGI. V gave up 4 bases and J gave up 6 bases, with 18 bases separating them. Here the CDR3 reads CASSSGTPSRQTQYF. In nucleotides, the CDR3 is TGTGCCAGCAGTTCCGGGACACCTAGCAGGCAGACCCAGTACTTC.

Remarks on this clone: Other DNA sequences in this specimen translate into the identical CDR3. This sequence joins TRBV5-1 and TRBJ2-7; TRBD1 matches at 8 bases. The CDR3 consists of 14 residues. The V gene end was trimmed by 0 bases and the J gene end by 4 bases; junction bases not matched to a gene: 3. Germline V CDR1 and CDR2: SGHRS, YFSETQ. CDR3 in amino acids: CASSLGQGAYEQYF. CDR3 nucleotides: TGCGCCAGCAGCTTGGGGCAGGGGGCGTACGAGCAGTACTTC.

CDR3 sequence reads: CASSGLGVQYNEQFF. The DNA of the CDR3 is TGTGCCAGCAGCGGCCTTGGGGTCCAATACAATGAGCAGTTCTTC. This rearrangement joins TRBV5-8 to TRBJ2-1; no clear D gene. The V gene lost 4 bases and the J gene lost 4 bases, with 15 bases spanning the gap. The CDR3 length is 15 residues. The germline V gene has CDR1 SGHTS and CDR2 YDEGEE. Complete variable domain (other parts from reference TRBV5-8 and TRBJ2-1): EAGVTQSPTHLIKTRGQQATLRCSPISGHTSVYWYQQALGLGLQFLLWYDEGEERNRGNFPPRFSGRQFPNYSSELNVNALELEDSALYLCASSGLGVQYNEQFFGPGTRLTVL.

The genes are TRBV20-1 and TRBJ2-2; D is possibly TRBD1 (5 bases). CDR3 size: 10 residues. The V gene's germline CDR1 is DFQATT and CDR2 SNEGSKA (reference sequence). The V and J ends lost 7 bases and 6 bases respectively, with 6 bases between them. Written as DNA, the CDR3 is TGCAGTGTAGGGGCCGGGGAGCTGTTTTTT. It specifies CSVGAGELFF.

The chain recombines TRBV25-1 with TRBJ2-1; D is unresolved. V was shortened by 8 bases and J by 5 bases, with 7 bases between the two germline ends. CDR1 MGHDK and CDR2 SYGVNS come from the germline V gene. The CDR3 contains 11 residues. Written as DNA, the CDR3 is TGTGCCAGCGAGCGCAACAATGAGCAGTTCTTC. Its translation: CASERNNEQFF.

The chain links TRBV2 to TRBJ2-5, with 9 bases that match TRBD1. The CDR3 covers 13 residues. CDR1 and CDR2 (germline): SNHLY, FYNNEI. J was trimmed by 2 bases and V by 7 bases; bases with no gene match: 2. CDR3 residues: CASKGTGQETQYF. Written as DNA, the CDR3 is TGTGCCAGCAAAGGGACAGGGCAAGAGACCCAGTACTTC.

The rearrangement joins TRBV19 to TRBJ1-2; 7 nucleotides line up with TRBD1. The J segment lost 0 bases and the V segment lost 3 bases, leaving 4 bases of the junction unmatched. Germline lookup yields CDR1 LNHDA and CDR2 SQIVND (reference sequence). This CDR3 comprises 15 residues. CDR3: CASSIEGQTNYGYTF. Here the CDR3 DNA reads TGTGCCAGTAGTATCGAGGGACAGACTAACTATGGCTACACCTTC.

This chain connects TRBV6-6 to TRBJ2-2, with 11 bases fitting TRBD2. Germline trimming cut 7 bases from V and 3 bases from J; bases unmatched to any gene: 4. This CDR3 has 15 amino acids. CDR1 MNHNY and CDR2 SVGAGI come from the germline V gene (reference sequence). DNA for the CDR3: TGTGCCAGCAATTCGGGACTAGCGGACACCGGGGAGCTGTTTTTT. It yields the protein CASNSGLADTGELFF.

The V gene is TRBV7-9, the J gene TRBJ2-2; no firm D call. Trimming took 2 bases from V and 2 from J, leaving 12 bases between them. Germline lookup yields CDR1 SEHNR and CDR2 FQNEAQ (reference sequence). The CDR3 has 16 residues. The CDR3 nucleotides are TGTGCCAGCAGCTTAAAGCTAGAACATAACACCGGGGAGCTGTTTTTT. This encodes CASSLKLEHNTGELFF.

The V and J genes are TRBV6-1 and TRBJ2-3; TRBD2 is a possible D gene (6 bases). V was pared by 6 bases and J by 2 bases, with 15 bases between. The CDR3 extends over 15 amino acids. Germline values: CDR1 MNHNS, CDR2 SASEGT. The CDR3 loop reads CASRISGSFTDTQYF. The CDR3 DNA is TGTGCCAGCAGAATAAGCGGGTCCTTCACAGATACGCAGTATTTT.

The CDR3 is CASSVAGDRVAYEQYF. The CDR3 DNA reads TGTGCCAGCAGCGTCGCCGGGGACAGGGTTGCATACGAGCAGTACTTC. The V call is TRBV5-5, the J call TRBJ2-7, with 9 bases that match TRBD1. The CDR3 is made up of 16 amino acids. The J segment lost 4 bases and the V segment lost 4 bases, leaving 12 bases of the junction unmatched. CDR1 is SGHKS, CDR2 YYEKEE, per germline (reference sequence).

CDR3 in amino acids: CASSGRLAKGPEQYF. CDR3 nucleotide sequence: TGTGCCAGCAGTGGCAGACTAGCGAAAGGGCCCGAGCAGTACTTC. This rearrangement joins TRBV6-1 to TRBJ2-7, with 8 bases lining up with TRBD2. CDR3 length: 15 residues. The junction had 11 bases not matched to a gene; V was cut back by 4 bases and J by 6 bases. Germline CDR1 is MNHNS and CDR2 is SASEGT.

Turning to this clone: This specimen includes other DNA sequences encoding the same CDR3. The gene calls are TRBV7-2 and TRBJ2-5, with D uncertain. This CDR3 region has 12 residues. The V gene's germline CDR1 is SGHTA and CDR2 FQGNSA. The germline V and J ends were trimmed by 2 bases and 4 bases, with 5 bases remaining between them. The CDR3 sequence is CASSLYRETQYF. In DNA, the CDR3 is TGTGCCAGCAGCTTATATAGAGAGACCCAGTACTTC. Looking up the rest from reference TRBV7-2 and TRBJ2-5 gives the full variable domain: GAGVSQSPSNKVTEKGKDVELRCDPISGHTALYWYRQSLGQGLEFLIYFQGNSAPDKSGLPSDRFSAERTGGSVSTLTIQRTQQEDSAVYLCASSLYRETQYFGPGTRLLVL.

V and J are TRBV14 and TRBJ2-7; 7 bases fit TRBD1. Germline assignment: CDR1 SGHDN and CDR2 FVKESK. After removal of 4 bases from V and 1 base from J, the junction contained 1 base not matched to a gene. CDR3 length equals 13 residues. CDR3 DNA sequence: TGTGCCAGCAGCCGACAGGGATCCTACGAGCAGTACTTC. Its protein product is CASSRQGSYEQYF. Full variable domain (missing parts from reference TRBV14 and TRBJ2-7): EAGVTQFPSHSVIEKGQTVTLRCDPISGHDNLYWYRRVMGKEIKFLLHFVKESKQDESGMPNNRFLAERTGGTYSTLKVQPAELEDSGVYFCASSRQGSYEQYFGPGTRLTVT.

The genes are TRBV30 and TRBJ1-2, with D unclear. V lost 0 bases, J lost 0 bases, and 11 bases lay in between. The V gene's germline CDR1 is GTSNPN and CDR2 SVGIG (reference sequence). CDR3 length: 15 residues. CDR3 sequence reads: CAWSVLQIPNYGYTF. CDR3 in DNA: TGTGCCTGGAGTGTACTACAAATCCCTAACTATGGCTACACCTTC.

The chain carries TRBV6-6 and TRBJ1-5; D is perhaps TRBD1 (6 bases). There are 16 residues in the CDR3. Germline CDR1 and CDR2: MNHNY and SVGAGI (reference sequence). V gave up 6 bases and J gave up 0 bases, with 15 bases separating them. The CDR3 DNA follows: TGTGCCAGCAGCGGGGGCGAAATTACTAGCAATCAGCCCCAGCATTTT. This gives the protein CASSGGEITSNQPQHF.

The CDR3 spells CASSFSAGDSYEQYF. The CDR3 bases are TGCGCCAGCAGCTTTTCAGCGGGGGACTCCTACGAGCAGTACTTC. V usage is TRBV5-1 and J usage is TRBJ2-7; 8 nucleotides agree with TRBD2. Unmatched junction bases numbered 4, after V lost 2 bases and J lost 0 bases. The germline V gene encodes CDR1 SGHRS and CDR2 YFSETQ. The CDR3 consists of 15 residues.

The V and J genes are TRBV30 and TRBJ2-1; tentatively, D is TRBD2 (5 bases). The germline V and J ends were trimmed by 0 bases and 2 bases, with 11 bases remaining between them. Per germline, CDR1 GTSNPN and CDR2 SVGIG (reference sequence). The CDR3 loop spans 15 amino acids. CDR3 nucleotides: TGTGCCTGGAGTGTAGCGGCTGGTCCCTACAATGAGCAGTTCTTC. This codes for CAWSVAAGPYNEQFF. Combining the CDR3 with reference TRBV30 and TRBJ2-1 gives the whole variable domain SQTIHQWPATLVQPVGSPLSLECTVEGTSNPNLYWYRQAAGRGLQLLFYSVGIGQISSEVPQNLSASRPQDRQFILSSKKLLLSDSGFYLCAWSVAAGPYNEQFFGPGTRLTVL.